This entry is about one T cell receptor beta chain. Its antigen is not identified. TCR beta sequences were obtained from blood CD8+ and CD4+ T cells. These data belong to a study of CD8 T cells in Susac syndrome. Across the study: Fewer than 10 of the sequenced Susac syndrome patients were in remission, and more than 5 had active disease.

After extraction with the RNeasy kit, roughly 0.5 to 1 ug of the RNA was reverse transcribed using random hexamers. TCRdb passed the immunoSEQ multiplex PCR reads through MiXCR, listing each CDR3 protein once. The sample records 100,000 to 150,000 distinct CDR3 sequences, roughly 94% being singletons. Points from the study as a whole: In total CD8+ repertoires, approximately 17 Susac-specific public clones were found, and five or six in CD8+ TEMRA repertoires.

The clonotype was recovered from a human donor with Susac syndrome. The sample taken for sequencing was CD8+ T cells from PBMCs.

This CDR3 is CASSLGLGSYEQYF. The DNA of the CDR3 is TGTGCCAGCAGTTTAGGGCTCGGCTCCTACGAGCAGTACTTC. The chain has TRBV12-3 or TRBV12-4 and TRBJ2-7; D gene uncertain. V gave up 1 base and J gave up 0 bases, with 7 bases separating them. This CDR3 region has 14 residues.